This T cell receptor beta chain is drawn from a study of follicular helper T cells after annual influenza vaccination. As for the study in general: Some donors were sampled over the 2013-2014, 2014-2015 and 2015-2016 vaccinations.

TCRB was sequenced at Survey level resolution. Repertoires were generated with immunoSEQ multiplex PCR, while TCRdb's copy carries only in-frame clones and drops some. The sample includes roughly 5,100 clones, roughly 82% of them seen just once. The time point was: 2015-2016 season, pre-vaccination. Sorted blood CD4 subsets were sequenced before and after adults received seasonal inactivated influenza vaccine. Excluded were substance abuse, HIV/AIDS, active cancer, immunomodulatory drugs and active illness. About this clone itself: One end of the junction is discordant with germline, which a read error may explain.

The source of this sequence is an adult who received the influenza vaccine. Sequenced here: CXCR5- memory CD4+ T cells sorted from blood, sampled on the day of influenza vaccination.

The CDR3 loop reads CASSLSPVTRGGYNEKLFF. In DNA form, the CDR3 reads TGTGCCAGCAGCTTATCCCCGGTCACTAGGGGGGGCTATAATGAAAAACTGTTTTTT. The J gene is TRBJ1-4, the V gene TRBV27; weak D call: TRBD1 (6 bases). Germline assignment: CDR1 MNHEY and CDR2 SMNVEV (reference sequence). This CDR3 has 19 amino acids.